These 13 T cell receptor beta chains were all obtained from the same sample, sequenced in a study of T cells in Graves' hyperthyroidism and ophthalmopathy. Regions amplified from RNA transcripts were the TCR beta CDR3 regions. A set of HTBI primers served as the primers for a first-round RT-PCR of the TCR CDR3. TCRdb itself ran the multiplex PCR reads through MiXCR, one entry per CDR3 protein. Altogether more than 450,000 distinct CDR3 sequences are present, about 20% being singletons, with the ten largest covering over 45%. The sample consisted of blood. The receptors were gathered from a man aged 35-49 years with Graves' ophthalmopathy.

As for this clonotype: A much larger clone lies one base from this, so it may be a read error. This chain uses TRBV2 with TRBJ2-3, with 9 bases identical to TRBD1. This CDR3 is 14 amino acids long. Germline assignment: CDR1 SNHLY and CDR2 FYNNEI. J lost 2 bases, V lost 4 bases, and 1 base had no gene match. The CDR3 DNA is TGTGCCAGCAGTGGGACAGGGGCCACAGATACGCAGTATTTT. This codes for CASSGTGATDTQYF.

This clonotype was picked up many times. This chain uses TRBV5-1 with TRBJ2-2, with 7 positions matching TRBD1. V gave up 3 bases and J gave up 0 bases; unmatched junction bases: 8. The CDR3 length is 17 residues. Germline CDR1 reads SGHRS; CDR2 reads YFSETQ. CDR3 in amino acids: CASSWLDRAANTGELFF. DNA for the CDR3: TGCGCCAGCAGCTGGCTAGACAGGGCAGCGAACACCGGGGAGCTGTTTTTT.

This clonotype was observed a few times. V gene TRBV24-1 combines with J gene TRBJ2-5; 12 bases line up with TRBD2. Trimming took 4 bases from V and 7 from J; bases not matched to a gene: 15. Per the germline V gene, CDR1 is KGHDR and CDR2 is SFDVKD. This CDR3 contains 18 residues. In DNA, the CDR3 is TGTGCCACCAGTGAACCGGGACTAGCGGGCCTTAAGGGAGTGACCCAGTACTTC. It encodes CATSEPGLAGLKGVTQYF.

The chain uses TRBV30 and TRBJ1-6, with 7 bases that match TRBD1. There are 14 residues in the CDR3. Per germline, CDR1 GTSNPN and CDR2 SVGIG (reference sequence). The V gene end was trimmed by 2 bases and the J gene end by 6 bases; junction bases not matched to a gene: 4. The CDR3 is CAWSLGQVNSPLHF. The CDR3 nucleotides read TGTGCCTGGAGTCTCGGACAGGTTAATTCACCCCTCCACTTT.

This clonotype appeared many times. The V gene is TRBV20-1, the J gene TRBJ2-1, with D perhaps TRBD1 or TRBD2 (6 bases each). The V end lost 5 bases, the J end lost 0 bases, and 14 bases lay between the germline ends. The CDR3 is 15 amino acids. Germline V gives CDR1 DFQATT, CDR2 SNEGSKA (reference sequence). CDR3 protein: CSAERGDLSYNEQFF. CDR3 sequence (DNA): TGCAGTGCTGAGAGGGGGGATCTCTCCTACAATGAGCAGTTCTTC.

This clonotype has more than one count but fewer than ten. The gene calls are TRBV20-1 and TRBJ1-5; no reliable D call. CDR3 size: 15 residues. V shed 0 bases and J shed 4 bases, with 13 bases lying between them. Germline assignment: CDR1 DFQATT and CDR2 SNEGSKA (reference sequence). The CDR3: CSARDLRLLNQPQHF. The CDR3 DNA follows: TGCAGTGCTAGAGATCTGCGGCTGCTTAATCAGCCCCAGCATTTT.

This clonotype was recorded many times. The V gene is TRBV19, the J gene TRBJ1-1, with 7 bases that match TRBD1. J was trimmed by 1 base and V by 8 bases; bases with no gene match: 7. The CDR3 has 14 amino acids. Germline lookup yields CDR1 LNHDA and CDR2 SQIVND (reference sequence). For the CDR3, the DNA is TGTGCCAGTGAGGACAGGAGCCGGAACACTGAAGCTTTCTTT. This codes for CASEDRSRNTEAFF.

This clonotype was seen at least ten times. V is TRBV30 and J is TRBJ1-6; no clear D gene. The CDR3 is 14 residues long. Trimming took 3 bases from V and 2 from J, leaving 8 bases between them. Germline V CDR1 and CDR2: GTSNPN, SVGIG (reference sequence). The DNA of the CDR3 is TGTGCCTGGAGAATGGGGACCTATAATTCACCCCTCCACTTT. It encodes CAWRMGTYNSPLHF.

The sample holds many counts of this clonotype. The chain uses TRBV5-1 and TRBJ1-2; 7 nucleotides match TRBD1. The V gene end was trimmed by 3 bases and the J gene end by 8 bases; junction bases not matched to a gene: 4. The V gene's germline CDR1 is SGHRS and CDR2 YFSETQ. This CDR3 is 12 amino acids long. The CDR3 DNA follows: TGCGCCAGCAGCTGGGACAGAAGCGGCTACACCTTC. As protein: CASSWDRSGYTF.

The CDR3 reads CASSPDRVPTDTQYF. The DNA for the CDR3 is TGTGCCAGCAGCCCAGACAGGGTCCCCACAGATACGCAGTATTTT. J is TRBJ2-3 and V is TRBV6-2 or TRBV6-3; the match to TRBD1 covers 7 bases. The CDR3 has 15 amino acids. Germline trimming cut 6 bases from V and 2 bases from J; bases unmatched to any gene: 8. Germline CDR1 and CDR2: MNHEY and SVGEGT.

This clonotype was counted only a few times. The chain couples TRBV10-3 to TRBJ2-3, with a tentative D call TRBD1 (6 bases). V gave up 4 bases and J gave up 11 bases, with 22 bases separating them. The CDR3 runs to 15 residues. The germline V gene encodes CDR1 ENHRY and CDR2 SYGVKD. The CDR3 DNA is TGTGCCATCAGTGGGCGCACCGAATTCATACAGGGGCAGTATTTT. Translating it yields CAISGRTEFIQGQYF.

The V gene is TRBV6-2 or TRBV6-3, the J gene TRBJ2-1; D is ambiguous. V lost 2 bases and J 16 bases, leaving 12 bases between the germline ends. Germline CDR1 is MNHEY and CDR2 is SVGEGT. There are 11 residues in the CDR3. The CDR3 protein is CASSYPPAVFF. The CDR3 bases are TGTGCCAGCAGTTACCCTCCCGCAGTCTTCTTC.

This clonotype showed up just a few times. This chain connects TRBV28 to TRBJ1-5; perhaps TRBD1 as D (6 bases). Germline assignment: CDR1 MDHEN and CDR2 SYDVKM. V lost 4 bases to trimming and J lost 3 bases, with 16 bases between them. The CDR3 has 16 residues. The CDR3 here is CASSSQITGYNQPQHF. The CDR3 DNA is TGTGCCAGCAGTTCCCAAATCACAGGGTACAATCAGCCCCAGCATTTT. Looking up the rest from reference TRBV28 and TRBJ1-5 gives the full variable domain: DVKVTQSSRYLVKRTGEKVFLECVQDMDHENMFWYRQDPGLGLRLIYFSYDVKMKEKGDIPEGYSVSREKKERFSLILESASTNQTSMYLCASSSQITGYNQPQHFGDGTRLSIL.